This TCR beta chain was sequenced during a study of graft-versus-host responses after intestinal transplantation. Background on the study: All recipients got anti-thymocyte globulin induction, then tacrolimus and steroids for 3 to 4 years.

The CDR3 is 12 amino acids. From germline, CDR1 is SGHVS and CDR2 FQNEAQ. Trimming pared 1 base from V and 7 bases from J, leaving 5 bases between. Findings of the study overall: Circulating GvH clone levels at their peak were associated with HvG declines (early post-transplant).

Co-plating was performed using about 200,000 CFSE-labeled responder cells and about 200,000 irradiated, violet-dye-labeled stimulator cells. Sorting after the reaction isolated proliferating CFSE-low CD3+CD4+ and CD3+CD8+ responders. Produced via immunoSEQ multiplex PCR; TCRdb's table is partial and in-frame only. The profile shows 20,000 to 25,000 clones, approximately 40% of them singletons. This TCR was recovered from a human patient who received an intestinal transplant. The sequenced sample was alloreactive CD8+ T cells from a mixed lymphocyte reaction culture, obtained before intestinal transplant. Subset described: CFSE-low proliferating T cells sorted from roughly 6-day pre-transplant mixed lymphocyte reaction (GvH or HvG direction). The gene calls are TRBV7-8 and TRBJ2-1; no clear D. CDR3 region: CASSLVGNEQFF. CDR3 in DNA: TGTGCCAGCAGCTTAGTGGGGAATGAGCAGTTCTTC.